These 22 T cell receptor beta chains originate from one sample sequenced in a study of graft-versus-host responses after intestinal transplantation. TCRdb's table, derived via immunoSEQ multiplex PCR, lists solely in-frame clones and lacks some. The table lists under 45,000 clones, roughly 89% of them singletons. The material sequenced was PBMCs, taken just under 270 days after transplant. The receptors here all came from a human patient who received an intestinal transplant, so some T cells may come from the graft donor.

This clone has just one count. This chain connects TRBV4-2 to TRBJ2-3; tentative D call: TRBD1 (5 bases). This CDR3 spans 16 amino acids. V was trimmed by 0 bases and J by 3 bases, leaving 13 bases between them. From germline, CDR1 is LGHNA and CDR2 YNFKEQ. CDR3 coding DNA: TGTGCCAGCAGCCAAGAGGTCAGGGATGAAACAGATACGCAGTATTTT. Translated, it gives CASSQEVRDETDTQYF.

The chain links TRBV10-2 to TRBJ1-6, with unresolved D. Looked up from germline, CDR1 is WSHSY and CDR2 is SAAADI. The V gene lost 8 bases and the J gene lost 8 bases, with 13 bases spanning the gap. This CDR3 comprises 13 residues. DNA of the CDR3: TGCGCCAGCCTACTTGATATGGATTCACCCCTCCACTTT. Translating gives CASLLDMDSPLHF.

The rearrangement uses TRBV5-6 and TRBJ2-5, with 14 bases lining up with TRBD2. Germline CDR1 SGHDT, CDR2 YYEEEE. V lost 4 bases, J lost 4 bases, and 6 bases stayed unmatched. This CDR3 spans 16 amino acids. For the CDR3, the DNA is TGTGCCAGCAGCCCCTGGACTAGCGGGGGGCTAGAGACCCAGTACTTC. Amino acid sequence: CASSPWTSGGLETQYF.

CDR3 sequence reads: CASSPRLAGGPGEQFF. The DNA of the CDR3 is TGTGCCAGCAGTCCCCGACTAGCGGGGGGCCCCGGAGAGCAGTTCTTC. The rearrangement links TRBV27 to TRBJ2-1; 13 nucleotides agree with TRBD2. J was trimmed by 10 bases and V by 5 bases; bases with no gene match: 11. CDR1 MNHEY and CDR2 SMNVEV come from the germline V gene (reference sequence). The CDR3 length is 16 residues.

The genes are TRBV18 and TRBJ1-2, with D perhaps TRBD1 (5 bases). The germline gives CDR1 KGHSH, CDR2 LQKENI. Deletions cut 0 bases from V and 4 bases from J, with 15 bases between. CDR3 size: 16 residues. CDR3 in DNA: TGTGCCAGCTCACCACCTGGGGCGATCGGACCCTATGGCTACACCTTC. It encodes CASSPPGAIGPYGYTF.

CDR3 amino acids: CASRAIAGDLGQETQYF. The CDR3 nucleotides are TGCGCCAGCAGAGCCATAGCGGGGGACCTGGGACAAGAGACCCAGTACTTC. V gene TRBV10-2 combines with J gene TRBJ2-5, with TRBD2 matching 9 bases. V trimming: 6 bases; J trimming: 2 bases; junction bases outside the gene matches: 13. The V gene's germline CDR1 is WSHSY and CDR2 SAAADI. The CDR3 totals 17 residues.

DNA of the CDR3: TGCGCCAGCAGCCAAGAAGTCACAGGATCTAACTATGGCTACACCTTC. Translating it yields CASSQEVTGSNYGYTF. This rearrangement joins TRBV4-1 to TRBJ1-2; possible D gene TRBD1, 5 bases. The germline CDR1 and CDR2 sequences are MGHRA and YSYEKL. Between the trimmed V and J ends, which lost 0 bases and 0 bases, there was a span of 11 bases. The CDR3 sequence is 16 residues long.

The chain is built from TRBV5-1 and TRBJ2-6; 8 positions agree with TRBD1. J lost 2 bases, V lost 4 bases, and 2 bases had no gene match. CDR3 length: 15 amino acids. Per germline, CDR1 SGHRS and CDR2 YFSETQ. The CDR3 DNA is TGCGCCAGCAGCCCGGGACAGGCTGGGGCCAACGTCCTGACTTTC. Amino acids: CASSPGQAGANVLTF.

J is TRBJ2-7 and V is TRBV5-1; D is unresolved. V shed 0 bases and J shed 0 bases, with 7 bases lying between them. The CDR3 has 14 residues. Germline CDR1 SGHRS, CDR2 YFSETQ. CDR3 nucleotides: TGCGCCAGCAGCTTGGCGGCCGACTCCTACGAGCAGTACTTC. Its translation: CASSLAADSYEQYF.

The V call is TRBV27, the J call TRBJ2-1; D possibly corresponds to TRBD1 (6 bases). The CDR3 consists of 12 residues. V lost 4 bases and J 5 bases, leaving 6 bases between the germline ends. Germline V CDR1 and CDR2: MNHEY, SMNVEV (reference sequence). This CDR3 is CASSYRDNEQFF. CDR3 nucleotides: TGTGCCAGCAGTTACAGGGACAATGAGCAGTTCTTC.

Here the CDR3 DNA reads TGTGCCAGCTCACCCAAGACAGGGGGGTGGAATCAGCCCCAGCATTTT. It translates to CASSPKTGGWNQPQHF. The rearrangement uses TRBV18 and TRBJ1-5; 9 bases fit TRBD1. V shed 3 bases and J 4 bases; nucleotides not matched to a gene: 7. In germline, CDR1 is KGHSH, CDR2 LQKENI. The CDR3 is 16 residues long.

This clone has a handful of counts. The chain is built from TRBV6-1 and TRBJ1-1; D unclear. The CDR3 length is 14 residues. Germline V CDR1 and CDR2: MNHNS, SASEGT. V lost 6 bases to trimming and J lost 1 base, with 12 bases between them. For the CDR3, the DNA is TGTGCCAGCAGCGTCGTCCATAAGAACACTGAAGCTTTCTTT. Amino acids: CASSVVHKNTEAFF.

Only a few counts were recorded for this clone. J is TRBJ1-5 and V is TRBV19, with a weak D call TRBD1 (5 bases). This CDR3 is 13 amino acids long. Between the trimmed V and J ends, which lost 3 bases and 9 bases, there was a span of 12 bases. CDR1 is LNHDA and CDR2 is SQIVND in the germline V gene (reference sequence). The chain's CDR3 is CASSIWGRPPQHF. The DNA for the CDR3 is TGTGCCAGTAGTATTTGGGGCCGTCCGCCCCAGCATTTT.

J is TRBJ1-6 and V is TRBV6-5; D gene unclear. The CDR3 is 13 residues long. Germline lookup yields CDR1 MNHEY and CDR2 SVGAGI. V was cut by 2 bases and J by 8 bases, with 7 bases left in between. CDR3 loop: CASSYREHSPLHF. Here the CDR3 DNA reads TGTGCCAGCAGTTACAGGGAGCATTCACCCCTCCACTTT.

The rearrangement joins TRBV7-9 to TRBJ1-1; no firm D call. Trimming left V 5 bases short and J 0 bases short, with 13 bases between. CDR3 length: 15 amino acids. Germline V CDR1 and CDR2: SEHNR, FQNEAQ (reference sequence). The CDR3 region is CASSDLRSLNTEAFF. The CDR3 nucleotides read TGTGCCAGCAGCGACCTGAGAAGTCTGAACACTGAAGCTTTCTTT.

The chain has TRBV27 and TRBJ1-5; D might be TRBD1 (5 bases). The length of the CDR3 is 13 residues. Between the trimmed V and J ends, which lost 5 bases and 9 bases, there was a span of 14 bases. Germline V gene data show CDR1 as MNHEY and CDR2 as SMNVEV (reference sequence). The CDR3 here is CASSLGGRAPQHF. In DNA, the CDR3 is TGTGCCAGCAGTCTCGGGGGTCGAGCGCCCCAGCATTTT.

The chain employs TRBV5-1 and TRBJ2-2; D is unclear. This CDR3 spans 15 amino acids. CDR1 SGHRS and CDR2 YFSETQ come from the germline V gene. V lost 0 bases and J lost 2, with 8 bases in between. The CDR3: CASSLDTPNTGELFF. The CDR3 coding sequence is TGCGCCAGCAGCTTGGATACTCCTAACACCGGGGAGCTGTTTTTT. Based on the CDR3 plus reference TRBV5-1 and TRBJ2-2, the full variable domain is KAGVTQTPRYLIKTRGQQVTLSCSPISGHRSVSWYQQTPGQGLQFLFEYFSETQRNKGNFPGRFSGRQFSNSRSEMNVSTLELGDSALYLCASSLDTPNTGELFFGEGSRLTVL.

The chain uses TRBV5-4 and TRBJ2-7, with 11 bases fitting TRBD2. Germline V lookup: CDR1 SGHNT, CDR2 YYREEE (reference sequence). The CDR3 spans 15 residues. Unmatched junction bases numbered 6, after V lost 4 bases and J lost 3 bases. The CDR3 nucleotides are TGTGCCAGCAGCCTGTCCGGGACTAGCGGCTACGAGCAGTACTTC. The encoded protein is CASSLSGTSGYEQYF.

This chain connects TRBV30 to TRBJ1-5; D not resolved. This CDR3 region has 13 residues. V lost 0 bases, J lost 12 bases, and 15 bases lay in between. CDR1 is GTSNPN and CDR2 is SVGIG in the germline V gene (reference sequence). In DNA, the CDR3 is TGTGCCTGGAGTGTACAGAGCAATCAGGTCCAGCATTTT. Protein: CAWSVQSNQVQHF.

The chain carries TRBV27 and TRBJ1-1; D ambiguous. The V gene lost 2 bases and the J gene lost 1 base, with 8 bases spanning the gap. CDR3 length equals 14 residues. CDR1 and CDR2 from the germline V gene are MNHEY and SMNVEV (reference sequence). The CDR3 sequence: CASSLLDKNTEAFF. The CDR3 DNA is TGTGCCAGCAGTTTACTAGACAAGAACACTGAAGCTTTCTTT.

The J gene is TRBJ1-1, the V gene TRBV5-6; 8 nucleotides line up with TRBD1. The CDR3 covers 15 residues. Germline loops: CDR1 SGHDT, CDR2 YYEEEE. V was clipped by 4 bases and J by 6 bases; unmatched bases: 11. Here the CDR3 reads CASSLGTGLGAEAFF. The CDR3 nucleotides read TGTGCCAGCAGCCTCGGGACAGGCCTGGGCGCTGAAGCTTTCTTT.

The gene calls are TRBV7-3 and TRBJ2-1; 10 bases are shared with TRBD2. V lost 4 bases, J lost 0 bases, and 0 bases stayed unmatched. The length of the CDR3 is 15 residues. The germline V gene has CDR1 SGHTA and CDR2 FQGTGA. The CDR3 sequence is CASSSSGGSYNEQFF. DNA of the CDR3: TGTGCCAGCAGCTCTAGCGGGGGCTCCTACAATGAGCAGTTCTTC.